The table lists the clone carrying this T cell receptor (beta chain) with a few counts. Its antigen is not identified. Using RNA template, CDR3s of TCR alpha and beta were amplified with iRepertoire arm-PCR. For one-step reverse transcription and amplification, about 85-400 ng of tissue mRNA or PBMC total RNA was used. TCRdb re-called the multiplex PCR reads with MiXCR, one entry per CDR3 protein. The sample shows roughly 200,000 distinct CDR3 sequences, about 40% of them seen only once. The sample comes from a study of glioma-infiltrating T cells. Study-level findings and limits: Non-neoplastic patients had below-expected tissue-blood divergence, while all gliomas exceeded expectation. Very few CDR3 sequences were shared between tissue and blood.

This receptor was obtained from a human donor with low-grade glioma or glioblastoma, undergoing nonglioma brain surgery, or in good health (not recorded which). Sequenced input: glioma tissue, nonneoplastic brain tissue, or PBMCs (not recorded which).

The CDR3 DNA is TGTGCCAGCAGCTTCCAGGGTACCTACGAGCAGTACTTC. This sequence encodes CASSFQGTYEQYF. V usage is TRBV7-9 and J usage is TRBJ2-7; D is possibly TRBD1 (5 bases). CDR1 and CDR2 (germline): SEHNR, FQNEAQ (reference sequence). Deletions cut 3 bases from V and 2 bases from J, with 8 bases between. CDR3 size: 13 residues. Looking up the rest from reference TRBV7-9 and TRBJ2-7 gives the full variable domain: DTGVSQNPRHKITKRGQNVTFRCDPISEHNRLYWYRQTLGQGPEFLTYFQNEAQLEKSRLLSDRFSAERPKGSFSTLEIQRTEQGDSAMYLCASSFQGTYEQYFGPGTRLTVT.